This is a list of T cell receptor beta chains from one sample in a study of T cells in localized non-small cell lung cancer. Sequencing used immunoSEQ multiplex PCR; TCRdb keeps in-frame clones, though not all of them. Of 25,000 to 35,000 clones listed, roughly nine tenths are singletons. The sequencing used peripheral blood, collected before any cancer treatment. The receptors shown here come from a woman aged 35 to 75 with stage I lung adenocarcinoma. CDR3s include the opening cysteine and the closing phenylalanine or tryptophan. The order of the fields is clone size, V gene, J gene, D gene, CDR3 length, CDR3 DNA, CDR3 protein. The D gene is left open where the match is weak. Size is stated for part of the rows, as once, few or many counts, or as a class when the clone is expanded.

abundance: once
v_gene: TRBV15
j_gene: TRBJ2-3
d_gene: TRBD1
len: 14
CDR3nt: TGTGCCACCAGAGGGACAGGGGAGGGAGATACGCAGTATTTT
CDR3aa: CATRGTGEGDTQYF

abundance: -
v_gene: TRBV19
j_gene: TRBJ1-5
d_gene: -
len: 14
CDR3nt: TGTGCCAGTAGTATATCTCCTAGCAATCAGCCCCAGCATTTT
CDR3aa: CASSISPSNQPQHF

abundance: -
v_gene: TRBV11-3
j_gene: TRBJ2-2
d_gene: -
len: 16
CDR3nt: TGTGCCAGCAGCCCTCAAGGCGTCAAGAACACCGGGGAGCTGTTTTTT
CDR3aa: CASSPQGVKNTGELFF

abundance: -
v_gene: TRBV11-2
j_gene: TRBJ1-1
d_gene: TRBD1
len: 14
CDR3nt: TGTGCCAGCAGCTTAACGGGACAGGGGACTGAAGCTTTCTTT
CDR3aa: CASSLTGQGTEAFF

abundance: -
v_gene: TRBV7-9
j_gene: TRBJ1-4
d_gene: -
len: 15
CDR3nt: TGTGCCAGCACCTCACGCGGGCTGGCGTACGAAAAACTGTTTTTT
CDR3aa: CASTSRGLAYEKLFF

abundance: -
v_gene: TRBV19
j_gene: TRBJ2-1
d_gene: -
len: 13
CDR3nt: TGTGCCAGTAGTATTATGATTAACAATGAGCAGTTCTTC
CDR3aa: CASSIMINNEQFF

abundance: once
v_gene: TRBV29-1
j_gene: TRBJ2-1
d_gene: -
len: 15
CDR3nt: TGCAGCGACTCCCCGGGACCAAGCTCCTACAATGAGCAGTTCTTC
CDR3aa: CSDSPGPSSYNEQFF

abundance: -
v_gene: TRBV7-6
j_gene: TRBJ2-2
d_gene: TRBD1
len: 17
CDR3nt: TGTGCCAGCAGCTTAGATGGGACAGCTCGGCACACCGGGGAGCTGTTTTTT
CDR3aa: CASSLDGTARHTGELFF

abundance: -
v_gene: TRBV30
j_gene: TRBJ2-7
d_gene: -
len: 13
CDR3nt: TGTGCCTGGACACTCAGATTTTCCTACGAGCAGTACTTC
CDR3aa: CAWTLRFSYEQYF

abundance: -
v_gene: TRBV15
j_gene: TRBJ2-5
d_gene: TRBD2
len: 14
CDR3nt: TGTGCCCAGGGAGAGCGGGGGGGCGGGGAGACCCAGTACTTC
CDR3aa: CAQGERGGGETQYF

abundance: -
v_gene: TRBV29-1
j_gene: TRBJ2-5
d_gene: -
len: 10
CDR3nt: TGCAGCGTTGTTAAGGGGACCCAGTACTTC
CDR3aa: CSVVKGTQYF

abundance: -
v_gene: TRBV6-6
j_gene: TRBJ1-1
d_gene: -
len: 16
CDR3nt: TGTGCCAGCAGTTCGAGAAACGGGTCCCCGAACACTGAAGCTTTCTTT
CDR3aa: CASSSRNGSPNTEAFF

abundance: -
v_gene: TRBV5-5
j_gene: TRBJ2-7
d_gene: TRBD1
len: 14
CDR3nt: TGTGCCAGCAGCAACGAATGGACAGGGTACGAGCAGTACTTC
CDR3aa: CASSNEWTGYEQYF

abundance: once
v_gene: TRBV4-2
j_gene: TRBJ2-6
d_gene: TRBD2
len: 18
CDR3nt: TGTGCCAGCAGCCTTGGGACTAGCGGGAAGTCTGGGGCCAACGTCCTGACTTTC
CDR3aa: CASSLGTSGKSGANVLTF

abundance: -
v_gene: TRBV29-1
j_gene: TRBJ1-1
d_gene: -
len: 14
CDR3nt: TGCAGCGTACGGGACTGGGCGGAGGTCACTGAAGCTTTCTTT
CDR3aa: CSVRDWAEVTEAFF

abundance: -
v_gene: TRBV7-6
j_gene: TRBJ1-4
d_gene: -
len: 15
CDR3nt: TGTGCCAGCAGCCTCTGGGGGGTATCGGGTGAAAAACTGTTTTTT
CDR3aa: CASSLWGVSGEKLFF

abundance: -
v_gene: TRBV5-1
j_gene: TRBJ2-2
d_gene: TRBD1
len: 15
CDR3nt: TGCGCCAGCAGCTCTGGGGGCAGGGGGATCGGGGAGCTGTTTTTT
CDR3aa: CASSSGGRGIGELFF

abundance: once
v_gene: TRBV11-2
j_gene: TRBJ1-2
d_gene: TRBD1
len: 15
CDR3nt: TGTGCCAGCAGCCTGAGACAGGGGTGGAACTATGGCTACACCTTC
CDR3aa: CASSLRQGWNYGYTF

abundance: -
v_gene: TRBV7-9
j_gene: TRBJ2-2
d_gene: -
len: 14
CDR3nt: TGTGCCAGCAGCCGTCTTACGGGCACCGGGGAGCTGTTTTTT
CDR3aa: CASSRLTGTGELFF

abundance: -
v_gene: TRBV11-2
j_gene: TRBJ2-1
d_gene: -
len: 13
CDR3nt: TGTGCCAGCAGCTGGTCTATTGGAAATGAGCAGTTCTTC
CDR3aa: CASSWSIGNEQFF

abundance: -
v_gene: TRBV7-9
j_gene: TRBJ2-3
d_gene: -
len: 15
CDR3nt: TGTGCCAGCAGCTTCGGGGGAGGGGGAACAGATACGCAGTATTTT
CDR3aa: CASSFGGGGTDTQYF

abundance: -
v_gene: TRBV4-3
j_gene: TRBJ1-2
d_gene: -
len: 15
CDR3nt: TGCGCCAGCAGCCCCCTGGAGGGTAGTTTTTATGGCTACACCTTC
CDR3aa: CASSPLEGSFYGYTF

abundance: -
v_gene: TRBV19
j_gene: TRBJ1-2
d_gene: TRBD1
len: 16
CDR3nt: TGTGCCAGTAGCCCCCAGGGGACAGGGGGCTTCGGAGGCTACACCTTC
CDR3aa: CASSPQGTGGFGGYTF

abundance: once
v_gene: TRBV5-5
j_gene: TRBJ1-2
d_gene: -
len: 12
CDR3nt: TGTGCCAGCAGGCCGGTCAACTATGGCTACACCTTC
CDR3aa: CASRPVNYGYTF

abundance: -
v_gene: TRBV2
j_gene: TRBJ2-7
d_gene: TRBD1
len: 14
CDR3nt: TGTGCCAGCAGAGGCGGGACAGGGCTCTACGAGCAGTACTTC
CDR3aa: CASRGGTGLYEQYF

abundance: -
v_gene: TRBV5-1
j_gene: TRBJ2-5
d_gene: -
len: 14
CDR3nt: TGCGCCAGCAGCCCCGGGGGAAACCAAGAGACCCAGTACTTC
CDR3aa: CASSPGGNQETQYF

abundance: -
v_gene: TRBV9
j_gene: TRBJ2-6
d_gene: -
len: 13
CDR3nt: TGTGCCAGCAGCGCTAGACGGAAAAACGTCCTGACTTTC
CDR3aa: CASSARRKNVLTF

abundance: -
v_gene: TRBV29-1
j_gene: TRBJ2-1
d_gene: TRBD2
len: 14
CDR3nt: TGCAGCGTTCGTTCTAGCGGGGGGGCCAATGAGCAGTTCTTC
CDR3aa: CSVRSSGGANEQFF

abundance: once
v_gene: TRBV6-1
j_gene: TRBJ2-5
d_gene: TRBD1
len: 13
CDR3nt: TGTGCCAGCAGAACAGGGGGCTATGAGACCCAGTACTTC
CDR3aa: CASRTGGYETQYF

abundance: -
v_gene: TRBV27
j_gene: TRBJ1-2
d_gene: TRBD1
len: 14
CDR3nt: TGTGCCAGCAGTTTATCGCCCCGACAGGGTGGCTACACCTTC
CDR3aa: CASSLSPRQGGYTF

abundance: once
v_gene: TRBV2
j_gene: TRBJ1-2
d_gene: -
len: 15
CDR3nt: TGTGCCAGCAGTGATTTGGGACACCCGGGGTATGGCTACACCTTC
CDR3aa: CASSDLGHPGYGYTF